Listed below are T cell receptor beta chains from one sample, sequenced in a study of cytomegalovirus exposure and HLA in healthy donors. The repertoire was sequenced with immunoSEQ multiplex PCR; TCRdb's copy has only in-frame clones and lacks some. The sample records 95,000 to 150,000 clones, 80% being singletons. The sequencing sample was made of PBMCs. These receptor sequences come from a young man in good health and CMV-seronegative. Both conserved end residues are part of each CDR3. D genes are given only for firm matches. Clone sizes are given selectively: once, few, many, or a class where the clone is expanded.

CDR3aa: CASRNPGQGAKDTQYF
CDR3nt: TGTGCCAGTAGGAATCCGGGACAGGGGGCGAAAGATACGCAGTATTTT
d_gene: TRBD1
abundance: NA
j_gene: TRBJ2-3
v_gene: TRBV19

CDR3aa: CASSQGQGLGYTF
CDR3nt: TGTGCCAGCTCCCAAGGACAGGGGCTTGGCTACACCTTC
d_gene: TRBD1
abundance: NA
j_gene: TRBJ1-2
v_gene: TRBV18

CDR3aa: CAISEVTFSYNEQFF
CDR3nt: TGTGCCATCAGTGAGGTAACTTTCTCCTACAATGAGCAGTTCTTC
d_gene: NA
abundance: NA
j_gene: TRBJ2-1
v_gene: TRBV10-3

CDR3aa: CASSPGQLNEKLFF
CDR3nt: TGTGCCAGCAGCCCGGGACAGCTTAATGAAAAACTGTTTTTT
d_gene: TRBD1
abundance: few
j_gene: TRBJ1-4
v_gene: TRBV11-2

CDR3aa: CASKEQGNQPQHF
CDR3nt: TGTGCCAGCAAGGAACAGGGCAATCAGCCCCAGCATTTT
d_gene: NA
abundance: NA
j_gene: TRBJ1-5
v_gene: TRBV28

CDR3aa: CASSRRGGNQPQHF
CDR3nt: TGTGCCAGCTCCCGGAGGGGCGGGAATCAGCCCCAGCATTTT
d_gene: NA
abundance: NA
j_gene: TRBJ1-5
v_gene: TRBV28

CDR3aa: CAISQGSTEAFF
CDR3nt: TGTGCCATCAGTCAGGGATCCACTGAAGCTTTCTTT
d_gene: NA
abundance: NA
j_gene: TRBJ1-1
v_gene: TRBV10-3

CDR3aa: CASSARGLAGGLQETQYF
CDR3nt: TGTGCCAGCAGCGCCAGGGGGCTAGCGGGGGGACTTCAAGAGACCCAGTACTTC
d_gene: TRBD2
abundance: NA
j_gene: TRBJ2-5
v_gene: TRBV9

CDR3aa: CASSLASGSQETQYF
CDR3nt: TGTGCCAGCAGCTTAGCGTCGGGGAGTCAAGAGACCCAGTACTTC
d_gene: NA
abundance: NA
j_gene: TRBJ2-5
v_gene: TRBV11-2

CDR3aa: CASRGSPGSELFF
CDR3nt: TGTGCCAGCAGAGGAAGCCCGGGGTCGGAGCTGTTTTTT
d_gene: NA
abundance: once
j_gene: TRBJ2-2
v_gene: TRBV27

CDR3aa: CASQTGMKLFF
CDR3nt: TGTGCCAGTCAGACAGGAATGAAGCTGTTTTTT
d_gene: NA
abundance: NA
j_gene: TRBJ2-2
v_gene: TRBV19

CDR3aa: CARAGGTSTDTQYF
CDR3nt: TGTGCCAGAGCCGGGGGTACTAGCACAGATACGCAGTATTTT
d_gene: NA
abundance: NA
j_gene: TRBJ2-3
v_gene: TRBV2

CDR3aa: CASSYTGRGPTYEQYF
CDR3nt: TGTGCCAGCAGTTACACGGGCAGGGGACCTACCTACGAGCAGTACTTC
d_gene: NA
abundance: NA
j_gene: TRBJ2-7
v_gene: TRBV6-5

CDR3aa: CSSGQYNEQFF
CDR3nt: TGCAGCTCCGGACAGTACAATGAGCAGTTCTTC
d_gene: NA
abundance: NA
j_gene: TRBJ2-1
v_gene: TRBV29-1

CDR3aa: CASSPTSYSYNEQFF
CDR3nt: TGTGCCAGCAGCCCGACTAGCTACTCCTACAATGAGCAGTTCTTC
d_gene: TRBD2
abundance: NA
j_gene: TRBJ2-1
v_gene: TRBV7-2

CDR3aa: CASRTGLLDTEAFF
CDR3nt: TGTGCCAGCAGAACAGGGTTATTGGACACTGAAGCTTTCTTT
d_gene: NA
abundance: NA
j_gene: TRBJ1-1
v_gene: TRBV2

CDR3aa: CAIGTGPSSGNTIYF
CDR3nt: TGTGCCATCGGAACAGGGCCGAGCTCTGGAAACACCATATATTTT
d_gene: NA
abundance: NA
j_gene: TRBJ1-3
v_gene: TRBV10-3

CDR3aa: CASSLLLTNTGELFF
CDR3nt: TGTGCCAGCAGTTTATTGCTAACGAACACCGGGGAGCTGTTTTTT
d_gene: NA
abundance: NA
j_gene: TRBJ2-2
v_gene: TRBV28

CDR3aa: CASSSPGQSSYNEQFF
CDR3nt: TGTGCCAGCAGCTCGCCGGGACAGAGCTCCTACAATGAGCAGTTCTTC
d_gene: TRBD1
abundance: NA
j_gene: TRBJ2-1
v_gene: TRBV7-2

CDR3aa: CASFSGGAANEQFF
CDR3nt: TGTGCCAGTTTTAGCGGGGGGGCGGCCAATGAGCAGTTCTTC
d_gene: TRBD2
abundance: NA
j_gene: TRBJ2-1
v_gene: TRBV6-1